The source of this TCR beta chain is a study of blood T cell repertoires in COVID-19. Study-wide context: PBMCs, B-cell-depleted T cells, or T cells provided the cDNA or gDNA that made up the material.

Method: immunoSEQ multiplex PCR; TCRdb's copy keeps in-frame clones and lacks some. Of around 200,000 clones listed, more than 80% are singletons. Those who participated ranged in age from roughly 18 to 90 years and resided in about two dozen US areas. Participants had their cohort set by participant-reported clinical history. After removal of 4 bases from V and 0 bases from J, the junction contained 3 bases not matched to a gene. There are 16 residues in the CDR3. Germline CDR1 is LGHDT and CDR2 is YNNKEL (reference sequence). The TCR sequence derives from a man aged 40-49 years who had recovered from COVID-19. What was sequenced was PBMCs or T cells enriched from blood (not recorded which). This chain joins TRBV3-1 (or the pseudogene TRBV3-2) and TRBJ2-2, with 9 bases fitting TRBD2. CDR3 nucleotide sequence: TGTGCCAGCAGCCGGGGACTAGCATCGAACACCGGGGAGCTGTTTTTT. Translation gives CASSRGLASNTGELFF.